This T cell receptor (beta chain) originates from a study of siplizumab effects on memory and regulatory T cells. Concerning this clone: Its antigen is undetermined.

V was pared by 5 bases and J by 2 bases, with 1 base of the junction left unmatched. The germline CDR1 and CDR2 sequences are GTSNPN and SVGIG (reference sequence). The CDR3 spans 12 residues. Libraries were prepared by immunoSEQ multiplex PCR; TCRdb keeps only in-frame clonotypes and omits some of them. The repertoire includes approximately 9,700 clones, around 45% of them detected once, and approximately 23% sits in the top ten. As described, mixed lymphocyte reaction cells underwent coculture at 37°C for a duration of five to seven days. The sequencing sample was made of CFSE-low (dividing) CD4+ T cells sorted from an allogeneic mixed lymphocyte reaction. The chain links TRBV30 to TRBJ2-7; TRBD1 matches 9 bases. The clonotype was recovered from a human donor in good health; the cells came from an allogeneic mixed lymphocyte reaction. The CDR3 region is CAWRQGAYEQYF. DNA of the CDR3: TGTGCCTGGCGACAGGGGGCCTACGAGCAGTACTTC.